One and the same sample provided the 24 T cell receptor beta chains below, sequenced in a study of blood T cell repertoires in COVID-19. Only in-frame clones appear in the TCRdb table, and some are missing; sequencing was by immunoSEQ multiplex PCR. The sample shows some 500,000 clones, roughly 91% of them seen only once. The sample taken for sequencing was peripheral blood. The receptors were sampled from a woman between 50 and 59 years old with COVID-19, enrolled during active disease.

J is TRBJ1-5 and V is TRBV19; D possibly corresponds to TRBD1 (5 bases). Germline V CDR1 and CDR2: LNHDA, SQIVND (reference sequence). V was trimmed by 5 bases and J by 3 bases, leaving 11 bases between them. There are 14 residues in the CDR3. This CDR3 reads CASSLGQNNQPQHF. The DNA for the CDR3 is TGTGCCAGTAGTTTGGGGCAAAACAATCAGCCCCAGCATTTT.

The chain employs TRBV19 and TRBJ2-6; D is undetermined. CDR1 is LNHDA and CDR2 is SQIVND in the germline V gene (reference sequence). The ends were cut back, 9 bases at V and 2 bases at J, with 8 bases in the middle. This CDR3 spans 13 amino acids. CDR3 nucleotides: TGTGCCAGCGCGACAACTGGGGCCAACGTCCTGACTTTC. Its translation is CASATTGANVLTF.

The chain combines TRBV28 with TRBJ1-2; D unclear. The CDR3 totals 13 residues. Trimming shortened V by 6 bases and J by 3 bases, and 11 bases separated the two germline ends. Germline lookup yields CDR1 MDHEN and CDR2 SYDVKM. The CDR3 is CASRMEGDYGYTF. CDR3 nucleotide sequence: TGTGCCAGCAGGATGGAGGGAGACTATGGCTACACCTTC.

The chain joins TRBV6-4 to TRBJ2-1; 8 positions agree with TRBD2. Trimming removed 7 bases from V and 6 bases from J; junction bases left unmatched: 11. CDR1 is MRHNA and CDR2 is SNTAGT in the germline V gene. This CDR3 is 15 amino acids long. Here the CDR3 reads CASTPDGGAFNEQFF. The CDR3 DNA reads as TGTGCCAGCACCCCTGACGGGGGGGCCTTCAATGAGCAGTTCTTC.

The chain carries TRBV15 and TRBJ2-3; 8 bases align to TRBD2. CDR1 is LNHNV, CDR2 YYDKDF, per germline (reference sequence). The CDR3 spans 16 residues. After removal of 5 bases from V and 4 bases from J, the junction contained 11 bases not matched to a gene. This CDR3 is CATSGGGTRGADTQYF. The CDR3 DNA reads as TGTGCCACCAGCGGGGGTGGGACTAGAGGAGCAGATACGCAGTATTTT.

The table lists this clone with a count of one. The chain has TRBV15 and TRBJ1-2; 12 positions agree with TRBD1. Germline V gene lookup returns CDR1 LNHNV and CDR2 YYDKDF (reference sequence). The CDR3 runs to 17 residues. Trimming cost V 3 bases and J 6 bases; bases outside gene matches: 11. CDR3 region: CATSSRDRGPLTDGYTF. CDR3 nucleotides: TGTGCCACCAGCAGCCGGGACAGGGGGCCATTGACGGATGGCTACACCTTC.

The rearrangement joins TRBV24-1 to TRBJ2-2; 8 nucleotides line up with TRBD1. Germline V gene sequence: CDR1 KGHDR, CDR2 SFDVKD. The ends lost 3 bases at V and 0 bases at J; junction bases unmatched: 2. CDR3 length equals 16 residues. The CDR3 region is CATSDGGQANTGELFF. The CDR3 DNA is TGTGCCACCAGTGATGGGGGACAGGCGAACACCGGGGAGCTGTTTTTT.

The CDR3 sequence is CASSRIENEKLFF. The CDR3 nucleotides are TGCGCCAGCAGCCGAATCGAGAATGAAAAACTGTTTTTT. The gene calls are TRBV4-1 and TRBJ1-4; D is undetermined. Trimming pared 4 bases from V and 5 bases from J, leaving 8 bases between. Per the germline V gene, CDR1 is MGHRA and CDR2 is YSYEKL. CDR3 length: 13 residues.

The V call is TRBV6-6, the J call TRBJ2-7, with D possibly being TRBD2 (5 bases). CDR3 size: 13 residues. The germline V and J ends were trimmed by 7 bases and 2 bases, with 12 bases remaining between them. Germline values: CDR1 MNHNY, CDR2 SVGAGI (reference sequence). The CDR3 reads CASKDSPTYEQYF. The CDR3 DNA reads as TGTGCCAGCAAGGACTCCCCGACCTACGAGCAGTACTTC.

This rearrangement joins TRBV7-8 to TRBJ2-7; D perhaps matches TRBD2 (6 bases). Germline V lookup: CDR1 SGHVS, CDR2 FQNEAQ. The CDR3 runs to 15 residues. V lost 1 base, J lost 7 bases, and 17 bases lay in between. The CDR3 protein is CASSLGTRREGEQYF. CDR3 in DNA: TGTGCCAGCAGCTTAGGAACCCGGCGGGAAGGGGAGCAGTACTTC.

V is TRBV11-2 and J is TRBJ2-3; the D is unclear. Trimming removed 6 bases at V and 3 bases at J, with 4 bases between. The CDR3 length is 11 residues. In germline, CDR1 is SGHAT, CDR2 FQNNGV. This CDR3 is CASSSTDTQYF. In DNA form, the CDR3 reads TGTGCCAGCAGTTCTACAGATACGCAGTATTTT. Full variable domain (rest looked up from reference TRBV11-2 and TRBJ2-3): EAGVAQSPRYKIIEKRQSVAFWCNPISGHATLYWYQQILGQGPKLLIQFQNNGVVDDSQLPKDRFSAERLKGVDSTLKIQPAKLEDSAVYLCASSSTDTQYFGPGTRLTVL.

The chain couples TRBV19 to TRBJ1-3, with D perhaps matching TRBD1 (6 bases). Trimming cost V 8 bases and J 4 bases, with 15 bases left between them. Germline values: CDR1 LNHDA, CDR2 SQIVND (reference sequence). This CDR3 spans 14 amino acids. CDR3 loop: CASPIRGQGNTIYF. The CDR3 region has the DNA TGTGCCAGTCCAATCAGGGGCCAAGGAAACACCATATATTTT.

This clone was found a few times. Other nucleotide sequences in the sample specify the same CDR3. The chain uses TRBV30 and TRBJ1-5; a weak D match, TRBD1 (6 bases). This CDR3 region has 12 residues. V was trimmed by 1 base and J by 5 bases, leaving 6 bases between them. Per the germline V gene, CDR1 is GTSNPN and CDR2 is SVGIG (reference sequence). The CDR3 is CAWSEGDQPQHF. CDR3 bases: TGTGCCTGGAGTGAGGGGGATCAGCCCCAGCATTTT.

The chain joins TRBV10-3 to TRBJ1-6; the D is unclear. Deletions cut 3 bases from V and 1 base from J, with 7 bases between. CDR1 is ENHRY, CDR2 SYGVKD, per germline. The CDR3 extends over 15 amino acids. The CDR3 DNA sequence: TGTGCCATCAGTGACAGGTCGTCCTATAATTCACCCCTCCACTTT. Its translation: CAISDRSSYNSPLHF.

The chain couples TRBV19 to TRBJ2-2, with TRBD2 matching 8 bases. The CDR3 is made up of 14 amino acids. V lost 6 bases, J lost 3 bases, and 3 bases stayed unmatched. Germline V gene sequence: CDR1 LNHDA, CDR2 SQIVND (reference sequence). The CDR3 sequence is CASRKTSDTGELFF. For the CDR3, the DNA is TGTGCCAGTAGGAAGACTAGCGACACCGGGGAGCTGTTTTTT.

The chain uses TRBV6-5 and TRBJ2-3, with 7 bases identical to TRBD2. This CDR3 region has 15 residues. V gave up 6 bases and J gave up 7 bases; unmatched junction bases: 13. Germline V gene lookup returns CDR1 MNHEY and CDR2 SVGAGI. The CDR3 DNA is TGTGCCAGCAGCCCAGCCAGCGGGGCCGTAAATACGCAGTATTTT. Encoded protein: CASSPASGAVNTQYF.

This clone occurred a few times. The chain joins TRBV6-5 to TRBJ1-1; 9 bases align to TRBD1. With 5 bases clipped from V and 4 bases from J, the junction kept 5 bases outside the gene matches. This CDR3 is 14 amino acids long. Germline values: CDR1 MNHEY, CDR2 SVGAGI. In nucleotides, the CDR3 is TGTGCCAGCAGTCGACAGGGGGTCTTCACTGAAGCTTTCTTT. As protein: CASSRQGVFTEAFF.

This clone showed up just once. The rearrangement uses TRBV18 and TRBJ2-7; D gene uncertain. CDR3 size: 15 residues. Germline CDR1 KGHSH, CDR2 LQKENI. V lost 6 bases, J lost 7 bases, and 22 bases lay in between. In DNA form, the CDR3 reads TGTGCCAGCTCCAGCTACACCGCGAAAGGAGAAGAGCAGTACTTC. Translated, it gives CASSSYTAKGEEQYF.

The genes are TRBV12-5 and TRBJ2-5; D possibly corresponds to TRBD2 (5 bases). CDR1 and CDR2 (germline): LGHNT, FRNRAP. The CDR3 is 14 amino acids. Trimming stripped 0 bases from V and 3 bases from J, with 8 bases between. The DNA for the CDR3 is TGTGCTAGTGGTTTGGTAGGGCGGGAAGAGACCCAGTACTTC. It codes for CASGLVGREETQYF.

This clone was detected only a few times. The CDR3 bases are TGTGCCAGCCACGCCCGACTAGCGGGGGGTTCTAATGAGCAGTTCTTC. Encoded protein: CASHARLAGGSNEQFF. The J gene is TRBJ2-1, the V gene TRBV19; TRBD2 aligns across 13 bases. CDR3 size: 16 residues. V trimming: 9 bases; J trimming: 7 bases; junction bases outside the gene matches: 12. Germline CDR1 LNHDA, CDR2 SQIVND (reference sequence). Filled out from reference TRBV19 and TRBJ2-1, the complete variable domain reads DGGITQSPKYLFRKEGQNVTLSCEQNLNHDAMYWYRQDPGQGLRLIYYSQIVNDFQKGDIAEGYSVSREKKESFPLTVTSAQKNPTAFYLCASHARLAGGSNEQFFGPGTRLTVL.

CDR3: CAWTVNQPQHF. CDR3 sequence (DNA): TGTGCCTGGACAGTCAATCAGCCCCAGCATTTT. This chain joins TRBV30 and TRBJ1-5; D remains unclear. CDR1 and CDR2 from the germline V gene are GTSNPN and SVGIG (reference sequence). The CDR3 is 11 amino acids. V was clipped by 4 bases and J by 3 bases, with 4 bases between them.

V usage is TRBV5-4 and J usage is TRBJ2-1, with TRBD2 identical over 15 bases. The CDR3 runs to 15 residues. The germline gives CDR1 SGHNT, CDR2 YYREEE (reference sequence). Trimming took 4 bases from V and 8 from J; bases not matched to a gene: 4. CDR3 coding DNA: TGTGCCAGCAGCCGGACTAGCGGGGGGGTGGATGAGCAGTTCTTC. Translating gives CASSRTSGGVDEQFF.

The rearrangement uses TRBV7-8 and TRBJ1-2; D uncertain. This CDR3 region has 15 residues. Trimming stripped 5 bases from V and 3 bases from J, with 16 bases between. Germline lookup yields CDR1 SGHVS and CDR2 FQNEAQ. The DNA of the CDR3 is TGTGCCAGCAGCATATCGGACTCCCTGGACTATGGCTACACCTTC. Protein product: CASSISDSLDYGYTF.

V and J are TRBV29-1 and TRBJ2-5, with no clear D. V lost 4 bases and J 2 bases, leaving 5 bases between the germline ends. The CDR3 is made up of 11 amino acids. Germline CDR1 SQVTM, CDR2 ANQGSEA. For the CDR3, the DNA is TGCAGCGTTGTGGAGCAAGAGACCCAGTACTTC. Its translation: CSVVEQETQYF. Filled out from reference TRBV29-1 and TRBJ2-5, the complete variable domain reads SAVISQKPSRDICQRGTSLTIQCQVDSQVTMMFWYRQQPGQSLTLIATANQGSEATYESGFVIDKFPISRPNLTFSTLTVSNMSPEDSSIYLCSVVEQETQYFGPGTRLLVL.